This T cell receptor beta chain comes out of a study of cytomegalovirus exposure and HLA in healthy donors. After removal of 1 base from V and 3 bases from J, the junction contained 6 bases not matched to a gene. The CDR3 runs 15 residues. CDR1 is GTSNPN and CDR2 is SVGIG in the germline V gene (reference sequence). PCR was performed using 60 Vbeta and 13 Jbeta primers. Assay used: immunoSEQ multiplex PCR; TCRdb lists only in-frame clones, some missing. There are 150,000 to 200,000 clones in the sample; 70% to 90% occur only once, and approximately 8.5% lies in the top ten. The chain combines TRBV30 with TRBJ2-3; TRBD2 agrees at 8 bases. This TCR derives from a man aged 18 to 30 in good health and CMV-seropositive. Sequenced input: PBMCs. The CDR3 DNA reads TGTGCCTGGAGTGACAGCGGGGGAGTGACAGATACGCAGTATTTT. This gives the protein CAWSDSGGVTDTQYF.